This T cell receptor (beta chain) is from a study of OX40 agonist ivuxolimab in advanced cancers. As for the study in general: With a range of roughly 20 to 80, age averaged 60 years, and about 82% were male. Past anti-PD-1, anti-PD-L1 or anti-CTLA-4 therapy was accepted, and 40% had received some. Study-level results: Expanded clones belonging to CD8+ T cells outnumbered, on average, those of CD4+. Researchers did not determine the expanded peripheral T cells' antigen specificity.

Per the germline V gene, CDR1 is MNHEY and CDR2 is SVGAGI. V shed 4 bases, J shed 4 bases, and the junction held 10 bases outside the gene matches. There are 15 residues in the CDR3. The protocol was immunoSEQ multiplex PCR, while the TCRdb copy is restricted to in-frame clones and leaves out a portion. There are about 18,000 clones in the sample; less than 95% occur only once, and around 45% lies in the top ten. In the case of this clone: Its antigen is unknown.

This TCR came from an adult with an advanced solid tumor such as melanoma, head and neck, liver or kidney cancer. Sequencing was performed on CD4+ or CD8+ T cells sorted from blood, taken in a trial of the OX40 agonist ivuxolimab. The chain combines TRBV6-5 with TRBJ2-7; 7 nucleotides agree with TRBD2. The CDR3 DNA is TGTGCCAGCAGTTCCCGGGGAGGGTGGGGGTACGAGCAGTACTTC. It specifies CASSSRGGWGYEQYF.